This T cell receptor beta chain was identified during a study of T-cell reconstitution after alpha-beta-depleted transplantation in children. Study-level results: Surviving recipient T cells and thymic progenitors produced the high day-60 TCRbeta diversity seen in some patients. By about two months after transplant, alpha-beta T cells reportedly arose from several hundred graft clones that had expanded.

Germline CDR1 is SQVTM and CDR2 is ANQGSEA. This CDR3 has 15 residues. The V gene lost 4 bases and the J gene lost 7 bases, with 22 bases spanning the gap. This clonotype was observed at least ten times. Its cognate antigen is unknown. The authors prepared the TCRbeta library with unique molecular identifiers. Each CDR3 protein is one row after TCRdb ran MiXCR on the PCR reads. Among 500,000 to 600,000 distinct CDR3 sequences listed, 25% to 30% were seen once. The source of this sequence is a boy under two years old with Wiskott-Aldrich syndrome, due to receive a stem cell transplant. The sequences come from PBMCs, collected before TCRalphabeta/CD19-depleted stem cell transplant. The chain employs TRBV29-1 and TRBJ2-5, with a tentative D call TRBD1 (5 bases). CDR3 protein: CSVVPHRGIAGTQYF. For the CDR3, the DNA is TGCAGCGTTGTACCGCATAGGGGTATCGCTGGGACCCAGTACTTC.